These T cell receptor beta chains were read from a single sample in a study of PD-1 blockade in classical Hodgkin lymphoma. The method was immunoSEQ multiplex PCR; TCRdb's version includes in-frame clones alone and lacks a portion of them. Of roughly 15,000 clones in the sample, roughly 80% were seen once. This sample comprised peripheral blood mononuclear cells (PBMCs), obtained at baseline. These receptors were obtained from a human donor with classical Hodgkin lymphoma. Each CDR3 is given with its conserved first and last residue. The D gene is left open where the match is weak. Clone size is not always given. Where it is, it says once, few, many or a class for expanded clones.

j_call v_call clone_size d_call cdr3_nt cdr3_aa
TRBJ1-2 TRBV5-1 - - TGCGCCAGCAGGAGTTGGGCAGCCTCTAACTATGGCTACACCTTC CASRSWAASNYGYTF
TRBJ2-3 TRBV7-3 - - TGTGCCAGCAGCCTACAACCGGCAGATACGCAGTATTTT CASSLQPADTQYF
TRBJ1-3 TRBV6-4 - - TGTGCCAGCAGGCCCTCCGCGGCAGGTGGAAACACCATATATTTT CASRPSAAGGNTIYF
TRBJ1-1 TRBV6-5 - - TGTGCCAGCAGCCGGGGGGGAGGCACTGAAGCTTTCTTT CASSRGGGTEAFF
TRBJ1-3 TRBV30 - - TGTGCCTGGAGGAGAAGAAACACCATATATTTT CAWRRRNTIYF
TRBJ1-1 TRBV13 few - TGTGCCAGCAGCACTCGGGACTCCATGAACACTGAAGCTTTCTTT CASSTRDSMNTEAFF
TRBJ1-6 TRBV5-5 few TRBD1 TGTGCCAGCAGCGGCGACAGGGTGAGGAATTCACCCCTCCACTTT CASSGDRVRNSPLHF
TRBJ2-2 TRBV5-6 - TRBD2 TGTGCCAGCGGCCGGGGGGGCCCCACCGGGGAGCTGTTTTTT CASGRGGPTGELFF
TRBJ1-3 TRBV7-7 - - TGTGCTAGCAGCTCCGGCCGGACAGCAGATAACACCATATATTTT CASSSGRTADNTIYF
TRBJ1-2 TRBV5-5 - TRBD1 TGTGCCAGCAGTTTTTTACAGGGGGCCGACTATGGCTACACCTTC CASSFLQGADYGYTF
TRBJ2-6 TRBV28 - TRBD1 TGTGCCAGCAGTTTATGGAAATACAGGGGGCCCGGGGCCAACGTCCTGACTTTC CASSLWKYRGPGANVLTF
TRBJ1-2 TRBV19 - - TGTGCCTCGTCGGGGAGGGGGGTTGTTGGCTACACCTTC CASSGRGVVGYTF
TRBJ2-5 TRBV5-4 - - TGTGCCAGCAACGGATGGGACGGAAGAAAAGAGACCCAGTACTTC CASNGWDGRKETQYF
TRBJ2-5 TRBV18 once TRBD1 TGTGCCAGCTCACCGACAGGGCTCCAAGAGACCCAGTACTTC CASSPTGLQETQYF
TRBJ2-7 TRBV28 - TRBD2 TGTGCCAGCAGTATACTAGCGGGTTCCTACGAGCAGTACTTC CASSILAGSYEQYF
TRBJ1-4 TRBV5-1 once - TGCGCCAGCAGCTTGGTCGGAGGGGCTGAAAAACTGTTTTTT CASSLVGGAEKLFF
TRBJ2-7 TRBV7-9 few TRBD2 TGTGCCAGCAGCCCGCAAGGGAGGGACCGCGAGCAGTACTTC CASSPQGRDREQYF
TRBJ1-1 TRBV7-2 - TRBD1 TGTGCCAGCAGCTTAGAGTCAAGGGGGCAAACTGAAGCTTTCTTT CASSLESRGQTEAFF
TRBJ1-2 TRBV10-3 once - TGTGCCACCGCCGTTGGGACCTATGGCTACACCTTC CATAVGTYGYTF
TRBJ2-7 TRBV10-3 - - TGTGCGACGCAGGAGGGATCCTACGAGCAGTACTTC CATQEGSYEQYF
TRBJ2-3 TRBV7-8 - TRBD2 TGTGCCAGCAGCTTCAGGACTAGCGGGGGGGCAGCAGATACGCAGTATTTT CASSFRTSGGAADTQYF
TRBJ2-7 TRBV7-9 - - TGTGCCAGCAGCAACACGGGTGGAGAGCAGTACTTC CASSNTGGEQYF
TRBJ2-2 TRBV5-8 - - TGTGCCAGCAGCTTGTCAGGATTGGGGGGCACCCCCGGGGAGCTGTTTTTT CASSLSGLGGTPGELFF
TRBJ1-2 TRBV25-1 - - TGTGCCAGCAGTGAATCGGGTCCGAGGGGCTATGGCTACACCTTC CASSESGPRGYGYTF
TRBJ2-1 TRBV6-5 - - TGTGCCAGCAGTGACAACCGAGACGGGGATGAGCAGTTCTTC CASSDNRDGDEQFF
TRBJ2-5 TRBV11-2 few - TGTGCCAGCAGCTTAGTTGGAGGATTGTTAAGACAGAGGACCCAGTACTTC CASSLVGGLLRQRTQYF
TRBJ1-2 TRBV5-1 once - TGCGCCAGCAGCTTGGCCGACAGGAACTATGGCTACACCTTC CASSLADRNYGYTF
TRBJ1-4 TRBV5-5 - - TGTGCCAGCAGCTTGTCGTCAGGGAATTATGCAACTAATGAAAAACTGTTTTTT CASSLSSGNYATNEKLFF
TRBJ2-1 TRBV28 - - TGTGCCAGCAGTTGGTTCAGCGGATTCGGCGAGCAGTTCTTC CASSWFSGFGEQFF
TRBJ2-6 TRBV4-3 - - TGCGCCAGCAGCCAAGATCTTGCCGGGGAGAGGGCCAACGTCCTGACTTTC CASSQDLAGERANVLTF
TRBJ2-1 TRBV15 - TRBD2 TGTGCCACCAGCAGAGGCGGACTAGCGGAAGCTTACAATGAGCAGTTCTTC CATSRGGLAEAYNEQFF
TRBJ1-6 TRBV29-1 once - TGCAGCGTCCGGGACTCCTATAATTCACCCCTCCACTTT CSVRDSYNSPLHF
TRBJ2-7 TRBV19 - - TGTGCCACTGACATGACTCAAAGCTCCTACGAGCAGTACTTC CATDMTQSSYEQYF
TRBJ2-5 TRBV18 few - TGTGCCAGCTCACCCTTAGCGGCTGAGACCCAGTACTTC CASSPLAAETQYF
TRBJ2-5 TRBV5-1 - - TGCGCCAGCAGCACCGACAGGGGAGGGGAGACCCAGTACTTC CASSTDRGGETQYF
TRBJ1-3 TRBV5-1 - TRBD1 TGCGCCAGCAGCTTGGGGGGACAGGGAGGAAACACCATATATTTT CASSLGGQGGNTIYF
TRBJ2-7 TRBV7-2 - - TGTGCCAGCAGTTCCGGGGGCGCGATGGGATACGAGCAGTACTTC CASSSGGAMGYEQYF
TRBJ1-4 TRBV5-1 - TRBD1 TGCGCCAGCAGCCAGGACAGGGAAAATGAAAAACTGTTTTTT CASSQDRENEKLFF
TRBJ1-1 TRBV6-1 - - TGTGCCAGCAGTACTAGTGGGTTT CASSTSGF